The 5 T cell receptor beta chains presented below share a single source sample, sequenced in a study of regulatory T cells in long-lasting Graves disease. Time point in this sample: newly diagnosed GD, antithyroid drugs for less than 3 months. RNA from PBMCs was the source of the TCR library. Arm-PCR of CDR3 regions with iRepertoire HTBI primers generated TCR beta libraries. TCRdb used MiXCR to reprocess the multiplex PCR reads, holding one entry per CDR3 protein. The sample records roughly 560,000 distinct CDR3 sequences, more than 15% being singletons. This same sample was also part of a study on T cells in Graves' hyperthyroidism and ophthalmopathy.

The input for sequencing was peripheral blood mononuclear cells (PBMCs), taken at new diagnosis, from a patient treated with antithyroid drugs. The receptor set was obtained from a woman aged 35-60 years with Graves disease.

The rearrangement links TRBV29-1 to TRBJ1-6; 12 bases fit TRBD1. Germline trimming cut 6 bases from V and 10 bases from J; bases unmatched to any gene: 4. This CDR3 has 13 amino acids. The germline V gene encodes CDR1 SQVTM and CDR2 ANQGSEA. For the CDR3, the DNA is TGCAGCGTCGGGACAGGGGGCTCATCACCCCTCCACTTT. Residues: CSVGTGGSSPLHF.

The V call is TRBV5-1, the J call TRBJ1-6; TRBD1 matches 7 bases. Per the germline V gene, CDR1 is SGHRS and CDR2 is YFSETQ. With V trimmed by 4 bases and J by 6 bases, 7 bases remained unmatched. The CDR3 is made up of 15 amino acids. CDR3 amino acids: CASSDRDSANSPLHF. CDR3 coding DNA: TGCGCCAGCAGCGACCGGGACAGTGCTAATTCACCCCTCCACTTT. The full variable domain, rest sourced from reference TRBV5-1 and TRBJ1-6, is KAGVTQTPRYLIKTRGQQVTLSCSPISGHRSVSWYQQTPGQGLQFLFEYFSETQRNKGNFPGRFSGRQFSNSRSEMNVSTLELGDSALYLCASSDRDSANSPLHFGNGTRLTVT.

The chain uses TRBV5-1 and TRBJ2-7; the D is unclear. Germline CDR1 is SGHRS and CDR2 is YFSETQ. The length of the CDR3 is 15 residues. Trimming left V 6 bases short and J 6 bases short, with 22 bases between. The CDR3, as DNA: TGCGCCAGCACCTATGAAGGAGTGCCGGCCGGCGAGCAGTACTTC. Encoded protein: CASTYEGVPAGEQYF. The full variable domain, completed using reference TRBV5-1 and TRBJ2-7, is KAGVTQTPRYLIKTRGQQVTLSCSPISGHRSVSWYQQTPGQGLQFLFEYFSETQRNKGNFPGRFSGRQFSNSRSEMNVSTLELGDSALYLCASTYEGVPAGEQYFGPGTRLTVT.

This clonotype was detected ten times or more. The rearrangement links TRBV5-1 to TRBJ2-3; perhaps TRBD2 as D (5 bases). The V gene lost 0 bases and the J gene lost 5 bases, with 7 bases spanning the gap. The germline V gene has CDR1 SGHRS and CDR2 YFSETQ. The CDR3 length is 13 residues. CDR3 sequence (DNA): TGCGCCAGCAGCTTGGAAGCGGAAGATACGCAGTATTTT. Its protein product is CASSLEAEDTQYF.

This clonotype was detected only a few times. The chain uses TRBV7-9 and TRBJ1-4; tentative D call: TRBD1 (5 bases). The V and J ends lost 1 base and 7 bases respectively, with 16 bases between them. Per germline, CDR1 SEHNR and CDR2 FQNEAQ (reference sequence). This CDR3 contains 16 residues. CDR3 DNA sequence: TGTGCCAGCAGCTTAGGGGGGACGGACTTACTTGAAAAACTGTTTTTT. Residues: CASSLGGTDLLEKLFF.